Below, 6 T cell receptor beta chains from the same sample are listed, as sequenced in a study of human T cells and chemical hapten exposure. TCRdb processed the RACE reads anew with MiXCR; each CDR3 protein has one entry. There are some 400,000 distinct CDR3 sequences in the sample; more than 4.5% occur only once, and around 2.3% lies in the top ten. This sample's time point: patch test 1, 2 weeks after DPC sensitization. This sample's treatment: therapeutic diphenylcyclopropenone sensitization with weekly scalp DPC. The starting material was whole blood, obtained in connection with sensitization to the hapten diphenylcyclopropenone (DPC). Receptors were obtained from a woman between 50 and 59 years old with alopecia areata. Some clones in this sample may be carry-over from other donors' samples.

Many counts were recorded for this clonotype. The chain links TRBV29-1 to TRBJ1-1, with TRBD1 identical over 7 bases. The CDR3 spans 14 residues. The V gene end was trimmed by 7 bases and the J gene end by 1 base; junction bases not matched to a gene: 9. Germline V gives CDR1 SQVTM, CDR2 ANQGSEA. The DNA of the CDR3 is TGCAGCGCCCAAGCTAGGGGGCCGAACACTGAAGCTTTCTTT. Encoded protein: CSAQARGPNTEAFF.

Ten or more counts support this clonotype. The chain recombines TRBV18 with TRBJ2-1; D gene uncertain. The CDR3 contains 13 residues. From germline, CDR1 is KGHSH and CDR2 LQKENI. Trimming stripped 5 bases from V and 2 bases from J, with 7 bases between. The CDR3 region has the DNA TGTGCCAGCTCAGGAGACCCCTACAATGAGCAGTTCTTC. Translated, it gives CASSGDPYNEQFF. The full variable domain, in which reference TRBV18 and TRBJ2-1 provide the parts outside the CDR3, is NAGVMQNPRHLVRRRGQEARLRCSPMKGHSHVYWYRQLPEEGLKFMVYLQKENIIDESGMPKERFSAEFPKEGPSILRIQQVVRGDSAAYFCASSGDPYNEQFFGPGTRLTVL.

This clonotype was seen a handful of times. The rearrangement links TRBV6-6 to TRBJ1-6, with no clear D. CDR3 length: 17 residues. Per germline, CDR1 MNHNY and CDR2 SVGAGI (reference sequence). V lost 4 bases to trimming and J lost 0 bases, with 13 bases between them. CDR3 residues: CASSSGPPSSYNSPLHF. DNA for the CDR3: TGTGCCAGCAGTTCCGGACCGCCGAGCTCCTATAATTCACCCCTCCACTTT.

This clonotype was detected ten times or more. V is TRBV27 and J is TRBJ1-2; no firm D call. The CDR3 has 14 residues. CDR1 and CDR2 (germline): MNHEY, SMNVEV (reference sequence). The V gene lost 8 bases and the J gene lost 5 bases, with 18 bases spanning the gap. The CDR3 coding sequence is TGTGCCAGCCGACCGGGCTCCCTGTGGTATGGCTACACCTTC. This sequence encodes CASRPGSLWYGYTF.

The chain employs TRBV6-5 and TRBJ2-7; D is perhaps TRBD2 (5 bases). Germline loops: CDR1 MNHEY, CDR2 SVGAGI. The CDR3 consists of 13 residues. Trimming removed 6 bases at V and 4 bases at J, with 13 bases between. CDR3 DNA sequence: TGTGCCAGCAGCCCGATTAGCGTGTACGAGCAGTACTTC. Protein sequence: CASSPISVYEQYF.

This rearrangement joins TRBV7-2 to TRBJ2-1; 11 bases agree with TRBD2. The CDR3 has 14 residues. Germline-derived CDR1 and CDR2 are SGHTA and FQGNSA. With 6 bases clipped from V and 7 bases from J, the junction kept 5 bases outside the gene matches. The CDR3 is CASRFSGGANEQFF. CDR3 sequence (DNA): TGTGCCAGCAGATTTAGCGGGGGGGCGAATGAGCAGTTCTTC.